This paragraph reports one TCR beta chain. The donor group consisted entirely of healthy Caucasians. The record originates from a study of identical twins. The CDR3 is 11 amino acids. V gave up 7 bases and J gave up 4 bases, with 6 bases separating them. Unique molecular identifiers were present on cDNA, and template switching added a universal primer site. Using its own MiXCR run on the 5' RACE reads, TCRdb lists one record per CDR3 protein. The table records 450,000 or so distinct CDR3 sequences, under 20% of them present only once. The sequenced material came from naive T cells sorted from blood. The sequence was obtained from a man between 45 and 60 years old in good health. The chain links TRBV12-3 or TRBV12-4 to TRBJ2-3, with D uncertain. The CDR3 DNA reads as TGTGCCAGCACCTTCGCAGATACGCAGTATTTT. It encodes CASTFADTQYF.